This section outlines one T cell receptor (beta chain) sequence together with its context. The method was immunoSEQ multiplex PCR; TCRdb's version includes in-frame clones alone and lacks a portion of them. This sample has approximately 590,000 clones, with around 95% found just once. This specimen belongs to a study of shared clonotypes between healthy human individuals. Selected positively for CCR7 and CD45RO-negative, naive CD8 cells excluded terminally differentiated effector memory CD45RA+ cells. V shed 3 bases, J shed 1 base, and the junction held 11 bases outside the gene matches. CDR1 and CDR2 from the germline V gene are WSHSY and SAAADI. The CDR3 runs 17 residues.

The rearrangement links TRBV10-2 to TRBJ2-7, with TRBD1 identical over 8 bases. The sequenced sample consisted of naive CD8+ T cells sorted from blood. The sequence derives from a woman aged 30 to 39 in good health. CDR3 in amino acids: CASSDPGRGRSSYEQYF. In DNA form, the CDR3 reads TGCGCCAGCAGTGATCCCGGCAGGGGGCGGTCGTCCTACGAGCAGTACTTC.